One sample yielded the 6 T cell receptor beta chains listed below, sequenced in a study of monozygotic twins with cystic fibrosis. Sequenced by immunoSEQ multiplex PCR; TCRdb stores in-frame clones only, minus some. The table shows about 32,000 clones, with 92% occurring only once. Source material: blood. These receptors all come from a girl aged 2 to 9 with cystic fibrosis.

This sequence joins TRBV7-9 and TRBJ2-7; maybe TRBD2 (6 bases). This CDR3 region has 17 residues. The V end lost 5 bases, the J end lost 3 bases, and 23 bases lay between the germline ends. CDR1 SEHNR and CDR2 FQNEAQ come from the germline V gene (reference sequence). CDR3 sequence (DNA): TGTGCCAGCAGCGCAGACGTTGCCGCGGGGAAATACTACGAGCAGTACTTC. Protein product: CASSADVAAGKYYEQYF.

The genes are TRBV28 and TRBJ1-6, with TRBD1 matching over 10 bases. The CDR3 is made up of 15 amino acids. The junction had 2 bases not matched to a gene; V was cut back by 5 bases and J by 4 bases. Germline CDR1 is MDHEN and CDR2 is SYDVKM. The CDR3: CASSPGQGYNSPLHF. The DNA for the CDR3 is TGTGCCAGCAGTCCGGGACAGGGGTATAATTCACCCCTCCACTTT.

This chain links TRBV6-6 with TRBJ1-4, with 9 bases matching TRBD1. V shed 8 bases and J 7 bases; nucleotides not matched to a gene: 8. The germline CDR1 and CDR2 sequences are MNHNY and SVGAGI (reference sequence). The CDR3 consists of 14 residues. CDR3 sequence reads: CASRRRDRVEKLFF. CDR3 sequence (DNA): TGTGCCAGCCGGCGCCGGGACAGGGTTGAAAAACTGTTTTTT.

This clone was picked up one time. The J gene is TRBJ2-7, the V gene TRBV18, with 10 bases matching TRBD1. The CDR3 consists of 20 residues. Germline V CDR1 and CDR2: KGHSH, LQKENI. V trimming: 3 bases; J trimming: 5 bases; junction bases outside the gene matches: 22. DNA of the CDR3: TGTGCCAGCTCACCGGATCGCGGGTGTGCTTGCGGGACAGGGGTTAACGAGCAGTACTTC. Translation: CASSPDRGCACGTGVNEQYF.

This chain uses TRBV14 with TRBJ2-3; unclear D gene. The V and J ends lost 4 bases and 0 bases respectively, with 11 bases between them. This CDR3 comprises 15 residues. CDR1 is SGHDN and CDR2 is FVKESK in the germline V gene. The CDR3 nucleotides read TGTGCCAGCAGCCCTCAGTGGGTTAGCACAGATACGCAGTATTTT. Translation gives CASSPQWVSTDTQYF.

This rearrangement joins TRBV19 to TRBJ2-3; a weak D match, TRBD1 (5 bases). The CDR3 runs to 14 residues. Looked up from germline, CDR1 is LNHDA and CDR2 is SQIVND (reference sequence). V shed 3 bases and J shed 4 bases, with 11 bases lying between them. The CDR3 region is CASSITGDSDTQYF. The CDR3 bases are TGTGCCAGTAGTATTACAGGTGATTCAGATACGCAGTATTTT. The complete variable domain, with remaining parts taken from reference TRBV19 and TRBJ2-3, reads DGGITQSPKYLFRKEGQNVTLSCEQNLNHDAMYWYRQDPGQGLRLIYYSQIVNDFQKGDIAEGYSVSREKKESFPLTVTSAQKNPTAFYLCASSITGDSDTQYFGPGTRLTVL.